This T cell receptor (beta chain) was found in a study of human T cells and chemical hapten exposure. Points from the study as a whole: Large CDR3 similarity clusters arose significantly more often from expanded TCRs than from controls. The study found that DPC sensitization did not change TCRs above 1 in 1000 frequency.

The CDR3 totals 17 residues. Germline values: CDR1 MDHEN, CDR2 SYDVKM. The ends were cut back, 3 bases at V and 0 bases at J, with 17 bases in the middle. Time point meaning: patch test 3, about 24 weeks after DPC sensitization. Treatment here: therapeutic diphenylcyclopropenone sensitization with weekly scalp DPC. TCRdb recomputed calls from the RACE reads with MiXCR, one row per CDR3 protein. The profile shows roughly 100,000 distinct CDR3 sequences, less than 40% of them singletons. This clonotype was seen more than once but under ten times. Its specificity is unknown. The rearrangement uses TRBV28 and TRBJ1-1; no reliable D call. Sequenced material: whole blood, taken in connection with sensitization to the hapten diphenylcyclopropenone (DPC). This clonotype originated in a man aged 40-49 years with alopecia areata. Some clones in this sample may be carry-over from other donors' samples. The CDR3 loop is CASSFPTSSVMNTEAFF. CDR3 DNA: TGTGCCAGCAGTTTCCCGACATCGAGCGTGATGAACACTGAAGCTTTCTTT. Looking up the rest from reference TRBV28 and TRBJ1-1 gives the full variable domain: DVKVTQSSRYLVKRTGEKVFLECVQDMDHENMFWYRQDPGLGLRLIYFSYDVKMKEKGDIPEGYSVSREKKERFSLILESASTNQTSMYLCASSFPTSSVMNTEAFFGQGTRLTVV.